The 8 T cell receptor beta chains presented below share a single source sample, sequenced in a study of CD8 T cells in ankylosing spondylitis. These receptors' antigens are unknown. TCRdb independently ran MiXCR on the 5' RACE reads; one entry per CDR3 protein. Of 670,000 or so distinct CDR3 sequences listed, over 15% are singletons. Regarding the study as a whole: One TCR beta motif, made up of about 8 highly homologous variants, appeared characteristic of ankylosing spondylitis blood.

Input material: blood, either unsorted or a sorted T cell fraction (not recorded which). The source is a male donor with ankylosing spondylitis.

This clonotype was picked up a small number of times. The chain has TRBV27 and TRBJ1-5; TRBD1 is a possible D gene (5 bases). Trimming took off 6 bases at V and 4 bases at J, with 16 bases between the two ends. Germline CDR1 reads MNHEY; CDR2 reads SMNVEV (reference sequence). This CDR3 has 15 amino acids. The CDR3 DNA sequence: TGTGCCAGCAGACCAGGACAAAACAGGAATCAGCCCCAGCATTTT. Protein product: CASRPGQNRNQPQHF.

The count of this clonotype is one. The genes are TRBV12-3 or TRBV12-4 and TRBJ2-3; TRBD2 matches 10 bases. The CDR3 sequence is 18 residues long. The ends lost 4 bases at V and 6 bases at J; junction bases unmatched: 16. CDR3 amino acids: CASSSKSLAGESEDTQYF. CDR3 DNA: TGTGCCAGCAGTTCCAAAAGTCTAGCGGGGGAATCGGAGGATACGCAGTATTTT.

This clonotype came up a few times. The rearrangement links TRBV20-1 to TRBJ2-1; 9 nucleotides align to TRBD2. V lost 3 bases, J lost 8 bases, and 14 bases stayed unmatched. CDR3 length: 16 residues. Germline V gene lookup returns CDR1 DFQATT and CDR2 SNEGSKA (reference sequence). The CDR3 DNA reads TGCAGTGCTAGTAGCGGGAGAGGAGGGAGGATCGATGAGCAGTTCTTC. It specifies CSASSGRGGRIDEQFF.

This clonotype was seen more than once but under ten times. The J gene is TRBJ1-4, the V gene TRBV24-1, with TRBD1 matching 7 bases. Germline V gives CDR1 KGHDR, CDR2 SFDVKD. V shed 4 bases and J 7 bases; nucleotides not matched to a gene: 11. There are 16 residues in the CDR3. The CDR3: CATSDGGQERSEKLFF. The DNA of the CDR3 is TGTGCCACCAGTGACGGCGGACAGGAACGTAGTGAAAAACTGTTTTTT.

CDR3 region: CASSRTSAETQYF. The CDR3 DNA reads TGTGCCAGCAGTCGGACTAGCGCGGAGACCCAGTACTTC. The rearrangement links TRBV2 to TRBJ2-5; 9 bases match TRBD2. CDR1 SNHLY and CDR2 FYNNEI come from the germline V gene. V lost 5 bases and J lost 5; bases outside the gene matches: 3. This CDR3 spans 13 amino acids. Combining the CDR3 with reference TRBV2 and TRBJ2-5 gives the whole variable domain EPEVTQTPSHQVTQMGQEVILRCVPISNHLYFYWYRQILGQKVEFLVSFYNNEISEKSEIFDDQFSVERPDGSNFTLKIRSTKLEDSAMYFCASSRTSAETQYFGPGTRLLVL.

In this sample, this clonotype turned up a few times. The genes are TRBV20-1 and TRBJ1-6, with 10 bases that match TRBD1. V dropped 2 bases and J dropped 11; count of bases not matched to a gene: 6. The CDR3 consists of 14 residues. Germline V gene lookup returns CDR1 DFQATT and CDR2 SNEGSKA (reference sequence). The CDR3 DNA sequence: TGCAGTGCTAGACGGGGACAGGGGACGACACCCCTCCACTTT. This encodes CSARRGQGTTPLHF.

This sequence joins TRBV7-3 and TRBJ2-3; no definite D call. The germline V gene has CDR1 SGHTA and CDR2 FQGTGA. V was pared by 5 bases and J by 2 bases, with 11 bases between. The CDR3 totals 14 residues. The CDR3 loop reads CASSRLAPTDTQYF. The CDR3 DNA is TGTGCCAGCAGCCGACTCGCCCCCACAGATACGCAGTATTTT.

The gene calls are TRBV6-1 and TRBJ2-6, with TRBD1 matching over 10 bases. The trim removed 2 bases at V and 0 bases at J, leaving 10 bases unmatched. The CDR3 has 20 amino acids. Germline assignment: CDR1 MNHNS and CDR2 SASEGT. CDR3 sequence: CASSEWTGGDILSGANVLTF. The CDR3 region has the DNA TGTGCCAGCAGTGAATGGACAGGGGGTGACATACTCTCTGGGGCCAACGTCCTGACTTTC.